The present T cell receptor (beta chain) was sequenced within a study of T cells of healthy individuals. V gave up 0 bases and J gave up 4 bases; unmatched junction bases: 9. Germline lookup yields CDR1 LNHNV and CDR2 YYDKDF (reference sequence). The CDR3 runs to 18 residues. TCRdb called the 5' RACE reads again in MiXCR, with one record for every CDR3 protein. This sample carries 35,000 to 45,000 distinct CDR3 sequences, 3.5% to 5.5% of them seen once, and the ten largest clones take approximately 8.5%. V gene TRBV15 combines with J gene TRBJ2-5; 12 bases line up with TRBD2. The receptor was derived from a human donor in good health. CDR3 region: CATSRDLSSGGAGETQYF. The CDR3 DNA sequence: TGTGCCACCAGCAGAGATCTTTCTAGCGGGGGGGCGGGAGAGACCCAGTACTTC.